The clone carrying this TCR beta chain was seen more than once but under ten times. Its cognate antigen is unknown. Between the trimmed V and J ends, which lost 10 bases and 1 base, there was a span of 24 bases. Germline values: CDR1 MRHNA, CDR2 SNTAGT. The CDR3 is 17 amino acids. The data originate from a study of CD8 T cells in ankylosing spondylitis. Molecular-barcoded quantitative 5'-RACE produced these TCR beta libraries. A single record per CDR3 protein comes from TCRdb applying MiXCR to the 5' RACE reads. Of 200,000 to 300,000 distinct CDR3 sequences listed, approximately 24% are singletons. Overall study findings and caveats: The clones that were linked to disease were reported to be significantly enriched in matched synovial fluid samples from ankylosing spondylitis patients. Those disease-linked clones were CD8+; they were also relatively rare in peripheral blood.

Sample: blood, either unsorted or a sorted T cell fraction (not recorded which). This TCR derives from a male donor with ankylosing spondylitis or in good health (not recorded which). V usage is TRBV6-4 and J usage is TRBJ2-3; weak D call: TRBD1 (6 bases). The CDR3 DNA reads as TGTGCCACCGCACGGAGGACCGGGACACTAGGCACAGATACGCAGTATTTT. Translated: CATARRTGTLGTDTQYF.